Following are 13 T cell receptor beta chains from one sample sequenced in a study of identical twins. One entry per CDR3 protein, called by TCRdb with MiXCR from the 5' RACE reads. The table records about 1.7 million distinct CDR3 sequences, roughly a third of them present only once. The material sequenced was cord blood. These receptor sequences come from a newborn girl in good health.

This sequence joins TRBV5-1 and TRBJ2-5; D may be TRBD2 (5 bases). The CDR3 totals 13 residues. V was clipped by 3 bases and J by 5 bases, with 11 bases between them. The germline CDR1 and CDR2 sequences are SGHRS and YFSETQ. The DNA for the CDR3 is TGCGCCAGCAGCTCCACTAGTCTGGAGACCCAGTACTTC. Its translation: CASSSTSLETQYF.

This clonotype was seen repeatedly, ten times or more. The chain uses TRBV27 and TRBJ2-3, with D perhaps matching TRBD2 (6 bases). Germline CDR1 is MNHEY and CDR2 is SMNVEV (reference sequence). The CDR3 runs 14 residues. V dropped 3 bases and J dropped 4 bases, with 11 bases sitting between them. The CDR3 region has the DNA TGTGCCAGCAGTTTGCAAGGGAGGTCAGATACGCAGTATTTT. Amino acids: CASSLQGRSDTQYF.

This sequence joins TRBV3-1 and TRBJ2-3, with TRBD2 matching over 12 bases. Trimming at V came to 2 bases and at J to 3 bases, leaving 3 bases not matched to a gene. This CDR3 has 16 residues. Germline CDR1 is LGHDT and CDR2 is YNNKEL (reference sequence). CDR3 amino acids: CASSQLAGGNTDTQYF. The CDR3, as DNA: TGTGCCAGCAGCCAACTAGCGGGGGGGAATACAGATACGCAGTATTTT.

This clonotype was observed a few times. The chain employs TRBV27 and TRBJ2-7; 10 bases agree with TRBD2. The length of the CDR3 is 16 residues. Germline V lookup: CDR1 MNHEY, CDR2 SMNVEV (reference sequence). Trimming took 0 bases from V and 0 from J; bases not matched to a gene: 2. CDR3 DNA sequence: TGTGCCAGCAGTTTATCTAGCGGGAGGAGCTCCTACGAGCAGTACTTC. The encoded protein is CASSLSSGRSSYEQYF.

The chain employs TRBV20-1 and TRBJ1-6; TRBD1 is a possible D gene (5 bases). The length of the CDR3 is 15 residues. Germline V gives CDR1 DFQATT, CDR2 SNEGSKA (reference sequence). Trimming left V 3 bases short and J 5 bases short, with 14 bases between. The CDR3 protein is CSAREGSLDNSPLHF. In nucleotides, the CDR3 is TGCAGTGCTAGGGAGGGGAGTTTAGATAATTCACCCCTCCACTTT.

CDR3 region: CASGFRGLAGPNTGELFF. The CDR3 region has the DNA TGTGCTAGTGGTTTTCGGGGACTAGCGGGACCAAACACCGGGGAGCTGTTTTTT. The chain has TRBV12-5 and TRBJ2-2, with 13 bases identical to TRBD2. With 3 bases clipped from V and 2 bases from J, the junction kept 6 bases outside the gene matches. CDR3 length: 18 amino acids. The V gene's germline CDR1 is LGHNT and CDR2 FRNRAP.

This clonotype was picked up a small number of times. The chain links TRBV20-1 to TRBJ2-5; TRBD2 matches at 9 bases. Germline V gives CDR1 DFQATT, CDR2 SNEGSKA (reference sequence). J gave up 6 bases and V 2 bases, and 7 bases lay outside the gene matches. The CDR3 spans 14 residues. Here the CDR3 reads CSARWAGGLKTQYF. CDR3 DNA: TGCAGTGCTAGATGGGCGGGGGGGCTGAAGACCCAGTACTTC.

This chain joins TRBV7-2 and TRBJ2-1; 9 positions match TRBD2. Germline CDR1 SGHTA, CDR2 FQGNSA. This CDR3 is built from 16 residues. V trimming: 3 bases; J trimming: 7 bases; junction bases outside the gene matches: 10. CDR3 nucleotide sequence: TGTGCCAGCAGCTTGATAGCGGGGGCAGTAGGGAATGAGCAGTTCTTC. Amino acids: CASSLIAGAVGNEQFF.

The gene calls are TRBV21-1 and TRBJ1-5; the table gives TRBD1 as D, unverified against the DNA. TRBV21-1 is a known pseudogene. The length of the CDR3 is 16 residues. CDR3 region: CASSKVPGGKHQPQHF. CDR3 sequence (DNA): TGTGCCAGCAGCAAAGTGCCAGGGGGTAAACACCAGCCCCAGCATTTT.

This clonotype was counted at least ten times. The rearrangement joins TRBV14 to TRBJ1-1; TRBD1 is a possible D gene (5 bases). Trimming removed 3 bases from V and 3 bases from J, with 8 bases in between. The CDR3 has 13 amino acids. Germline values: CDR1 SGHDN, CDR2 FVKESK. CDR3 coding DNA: TGTGCCAGCAGCCAGGGGGGGTACACTGAAGCTTTCTTT. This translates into CASSQGGYTEAFF.

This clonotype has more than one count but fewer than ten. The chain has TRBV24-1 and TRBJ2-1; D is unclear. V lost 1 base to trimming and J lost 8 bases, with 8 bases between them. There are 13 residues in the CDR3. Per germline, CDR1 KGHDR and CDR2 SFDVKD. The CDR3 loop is CATSDFRGDEQFF. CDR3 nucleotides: TGTGCCACCAGTGATTTCCGTGGGGATGAGCAGTTCTTC.

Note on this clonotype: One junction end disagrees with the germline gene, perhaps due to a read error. In DNA form, the CDR3 reads TGTGCCGGCAGCCAAGATGTACAGGGAGAGACCCAGTACTTC. It is translated as CAGSQDVQGETQYF. The V gene is TRBV14, the J gene TRBJ2-5; D perhaps matches TRBD1 (6 bases). In germline, CDR1 is SGHDN, CDR2 FVKESK. The CDR3 spans 14 residues.

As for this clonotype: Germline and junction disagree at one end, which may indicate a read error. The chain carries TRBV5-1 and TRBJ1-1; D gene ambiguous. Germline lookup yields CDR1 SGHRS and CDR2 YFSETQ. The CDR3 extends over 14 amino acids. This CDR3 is CAGSLAGMNTEAFF. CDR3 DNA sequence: TGCGCCGGCAGCTTGGCTGGGATGAACACTGAAGCTTTCTTT.